The 12 T cell receptor beta chains presented below share a single source sample, sequenced in a study of blood T cells in healthy people across ages. A second PCR, run for about 6 to 12 cycles, used a sample-barcoded 5' primer plus a J-beta primer mix. TCRdb analysed the 5' RACE reads with MiXCR anew, one entry per CDR3 protein. The table shows around 1,900,000 distinct CDR3 sequences, with 30% to 40% occurring only once. What was sequenced was blood. Receptor source: a human donor in good health.

The chain uses TRBV7-2 and TRBJ2-4, with 8 bases fitting TRBD2. The J call could be wrong; TRBJ2-7 is a better fit for the DNA end. The germline V gene encodes CDR1 SGHTA and CDR2 FQGNSA. This CDR3 is built from 14 residues. The CDR3 reads CASSPGLAVDEQYF. For the CDR3, the DNA is TGTGCCAGCAGCCCCGGACTAGCAGTCGACGAGCAGTACTTC.

A few counts support this clonotype. The rearrangement uses TRBV5-5 and TRBJ2-3; D is tentatively TRBD1 or TRBD2 (5 bases each). Germline-derived CDR1 and CDR2 are SGHKS and YYEKEE (reference sequence). The CDR3 is 16 residues long. V lost 2 bases, J lost 6 bases, and 19 bases lay in between. The CDR3 nucleotides read TGTGCCAGCAGCTTATTAACCGGGACCAAGGGGGATACGCAGTATTTT. It codes for CASSLLTGTKGDTQYF.

The chain employs TRBV7-2 and TRBJ2-1; a weak D match, TRBD2 (5 bases). V was trimmed by 8 bases and J by 9 bases, leaving 14 bases between them. The CDR3 length is 12 residues. Per the germline V gene, CDR1 is SGHTA and CDR2 is FQGNSA. The CDR3 sequence: CASAHAGVEQFF. The CDR3, as DNA: TGTGCCAGCGCCCACGCCGGGGTTGAGCAGTTCTTC.

This clonotype was counted a few times. The junction departs from germline at one end; a sequencing error may be responsible. CDR3 residues: CASSPAQGGHNEQFF. The CDR3, as DNA: TGTGCCAGCAGCCCCGCGCAGGGAGGACACAACGAGCAGTTCTTC. This chain uses TRBV6-5 with TRBJ2-1, with TRBD2 as a possible D gene (6 bases). The CDR3 is made up of 15 amino acids. The germline CDR1 and CDR2 sequences are MNHEY and SVGAGI.

This clonotype was counted a single time. A read error may account for a junction end that differs from germline. The chain has TRBV29-1 and TRBJ2-3; TRBD1 is a possible D gene (5 bases). There are 14 residues in the CDR3. Germline CDR1 and CDR2: SQVTM and ANQGSEA. CDR3 amino acids: CSVTDRRRTDTQYF. CDR3 DNA: TGCAGCGTCACTGACAGAAGACGCACGGATACGCAGTATTTT.

CDR3 bases: TGTGCCAGCACTATAACCCGCACCTCCCATGGCTACACCTTC. This codes for CASTITRTSHGYTF. The chain uses TRBV6-5 and TRBJ1-2; D is unresolved. Between the trimmed V and J ends, which lost 7 bases and 6 bases, there was a span of 18 bases. The germline gives CDR1 MNHEY, CDR2 SVGAGI. This CDR3 has 14 residues.

This chain connects TRBV6-6 to TRBJ2-1; D is perhaps TRBD2 (6 bases). V shed 10 bases and J shed 3 bases, with 13 bases lying between them. The CDR3 runs to 13 residues. Per the germline V gene, CDR1 is MNHNY and CDR2 is SVGAGI (reference sequence). The CDR3 sequence: CATRGIYYNEQFF. In nucleotides, the CDR3 is TGTGCCACCCGGGGGATTTACTACAATGAGCAGTTCTTC.

The sample holds a few counts of this clonotype. The chain is built from TRBV4-1 and TRBJ2-7, with 9 bases identical to TRBD1. This CDR3 region has 16 residues. Trimming removed 2 bases from V and 2 bases from J; junction bases left unmatched: 7. Germline-derived CDR1 and CDR2 are MGHRA and YSYEKL. As DNA, the CDR3 is TGCGCCAGCAGCCAATTACCCGGGACAGGGACCTACGAGCAGTACTTC. Encoded protein: CASSQLPGTGTYEQYF.

Comment on this clonotype: An end of the junction does not agree with germline; a read error may underlie this. The V gene is TRBV5-1, the J gene TRBJ2-7, with 7 bases that match TRBD1. Looked up from germline, CDR1 is SGHRS and CDR2 is YFSETQ. This CDR3 has 14 residues. The CDR3 reads CTSSLGDRPYEQYF. The DNA for the CDR3 is TGCACCAGCAGCTTGGGGGACAGACCCTACGAGCAGTACTTC.

In its sample, this clonotype was seen a few times. The V and J genes are TRBV24-1 and TRBJ2-1; 9 nucleotides line up with TRBD1. CDR1 KGHDR and CDR2 SFDVKD come from the germline V gene. The CDR3 covers 16 residues. The V and J ends lost 5 bases and 2 bases, in that order; junction bases with no gene match: 6. In nucleotides, the CDR3 is TGTGCCACCAGTGGTACACAGGGGGCTACCTACAATGAGCAGTTCTTC. Translation gives CATSGTQGATYNEQFF.

This sequence joins TRBV3-1 and TRBJ1-2; D possibly corresponds to TRBD1 (6 bases). CDR3 size: 15 residues. V lost 4 bases and J lost 2, with 14 bases in between. Germline assignment: CDR1 LGHDT and CDR2 YNNKEL (reference sequence). As DNA, the CDR3 is TGTGCCAGCAGCCCAGGAACTCAGGGGAACTATGGCTACACCTTC. This gives the protein CASSPGTQGNYGYTF.

The chain couples TRBV6-2 or TRBV6-3 to TRBJ2-1, with a weak D call TRBD1 (6 bases). The DNA end favors TRBJ2-7, so the J call may be wrong. In germline, CDR1 is MNHEY, CDR2 SVGEGT. This CDR3 has 14 amino acids. CDR3 nucleotide sequence: TGTGCCAGCAGTTACGACAGTGGGGGCCGTGAGCAGTACTTC. The encoded protein is CASSYDSGGREQYF.